These 30 T cell receptor beta chains came from one sample sequenced in a study of human T cells and chemical hapten exposure. TCRdb independently ran MiXCR on the RACE reads; one entry per CDR3 protein. The data show about 260,000 distinct CDR3 sequences, about 9% seen once. As to time point: pre-sensitization, week 0. The treatment: therapeutic diphenylcyclopropenone sensitization with weekly scalp DPC. Here the sequenced sample was whole blood, taken in connection with sensitization to the hapten diphenylcyclopropenone (DPC). The receptors shown here come from a woman aged 40 to 50 with alopecia areata. Some clones in this sample may be carry-over from other donors' samples.

This clonotype was picked up a small number of times. This chain uses TRBV9 with TRBJ2-3; 12 bases agree with TRBD2. CDR1 and CDR2 from the germline V gene are SGDLS and YYNGEE. V shed 5 bases and J 6 bases; nucleotides not matched to a gene: 13. The CDR3 has 17 amino acids. In DNA form, the CDR3 reads TGTGCCAGCAGTGGGACACTAGCGGGAGGATATACGGATACGCAGTATTTT. Protein: CASSGTLAGGYTDTQYF.

This clonotype was counted at least ten times. This chain connects TRBV9 to TRBJ2-7; D is undetermined. The germline V gene encodes CDR1 SGDLS and CDR2 YYNGEE. Deletions cut 5 bases from V and 3 bases from J, with 3 bases between. The CDR3 consists of 10 residues. CDR3 region: CASSVYEQYF. The CDR3 DNA sequence: TGTGCCAGCAGTGTCTACGAGCAGTACTTC.

The chain joins TRBV4-2 to TRBJ2-7; D perhaps matches TRBD2 (5 bases). The CDR3 is 14 amino acids. V shed 0 bases and J shed 6 bases, with 12 bases lying between them. The germline V gene encodes CDR1 LGHNA and CDR2 YNFKEQ. In nucleotides, the CDR3 is TGTGCCAGCAGCCAAGATCGGGAAGTGGGCGAGCAGTACTTC. Translation: CASSQDREVGEQYF.

This clonotype was seen at least ten times. The chain uses TRBV19 and TRBJ2-6; 9 nucleotides agree with TRBD1. CDR1 is LNHDA, CDR2 SQIVND, per germline (reference sequence). V lost 3 bases and J lost 0; bases outside the gene matches: 9. The CDR3 is made up of 19 amino acids. CDR3 amino acids: CASSIQPGQGGSGANVLTF. CDR3 bases: TGTGCCAGTAGTATCCAACCGGGACAGGGAGGCTCTGGGGCCAACGTCCTGACTTTC.

This CDR3 is CASSESGLRPGELFF. The CDR3 DNA follows: TGTGCCAGCAGTGAATCTGGCCTCCGACCCGGGGAGCTGTTTTTT. The rearrangement links TRBV25-1 to TRBJ2-2; D is undetermined. Deletions cut 1 base from V and 6 bases from J, with 12 bases between. Germline assignment: CDR1 MGHDK and CDR2 SYGVNS. CDR3 size: 15 residues.

The rearrangement uses TRBV28 and TRBJ1-2; D is unresolved. The V end was cut by 5 bases, the J end by 7 bases, with 8 bases between. The germline V gene encodes CDR1 MDHEN and CDR2 SYDVKM. The CDR3 totals 11 residues. The CDR3: CASSVEAGYTF. CDR3 coding DNA: TGTGCCAGCAGTGTGGAGGCTGGCTACACCTTC.

This clonotype was seen a handful of times. The chain employs TRBV12-3 or TRBV12-4 and TRBJ1-3, with D perhaps TRBD1 (6 bases). There are 14 residues in the CDR3. V was pared by 0 bases and J by 6 bases, with 9 bases between. For the CDR3, the DNA is TGTGCCAGCAGTTTAGCGGGACAAGAAAACACCATATATTTT. Translation: CASSLAGQENTIYF.

V is TRBV20-1 and J is TRBJ1-2; maybe TRBD1 (6 bases). The germline V gene has CDR1 DFQATT and CDR2 SNEGSKA (reference sequence). Trimming pared 7 bases from V and 0 bases from J, leaving 18 bases between. The CDR3 is made up of 15 amino acids. CDR3 amino acids: CSVSNRATSNYGYTF. The CDR3 region has the DNA TGCAGTGTAAGCAACAGGGCGACATCTAACTATGGCTACACCTTC.

This clonotype appeared a few times. This chain links TRBV29-1 with TRBJ2-3, with 11 nucleotides matching TRBD2. Trimming took 6 bases from V and 7 from J; bases not matched to a gene: 12. The V gene's germline CDR1 is SQVTM and CDR2 ANQGSEA. The CDR3 loop spans 15 amino acids. CDR3 sequence reads: CSVGGPSGRLNTQYF. In nucleotides, the CDR3 is TGCAGCGTCGGGGGGCCTAGCGGGAGGCTAAATACGCAGTATTTT.

This clonotype has only a few counts. The CDR3 spells CASTRTSGVTDTQYF. In DNA form, the CDR3 reads TGCGCCAGCACCCGGACTAGCGGCGTCACAGATACGCAGTATTTT. The chain employs TRBV4-3 and TRBJ2-3; 10 bases align to TRBD2. This CDR3 has 15 residues. With 7 bases clipped from V and 2 bases from J, the junction kept 6 bases outside the gene matches. The germline V gene encodes CDR1 LGHNA and CDR2 YSLEER.

V usage is TRBV29-1 and J usage is TRBJ2-7, with D unclear. Trimming removed 1 base from V and 2 bases from J, with 6 bases in between. The CDR3 sequence is 12 residues long. Germline CDR1 reads SQVTM; CDR2 reads ANQGSEA. CDR3: CSVEVPPYEQYF. The CDR3 DNA is TGCAGCGTTGAAGTCCCCCCCTACGAGCAGTACTTC.

At least ten counts were recorded for this clonotype. The chain recombines TRBV9 with TRBJ2-3; no clear D gene. V lost 0 bases and J lost 0, with 2 bases in between. Germline values: CDR1 SGDLS, CDR2 YYNGEE. The CDR3 is 13 amino acids. The chain's CDR3 is CASSVVSTDTQYF. The DNA for the CDR3 is TGTGCCAGCAGCGTAGTCAGCACAGATACGCAGTATTTT.

This clonotype was recorded many times. The chain combines TRBV10-3 with TRBJ2-1, with 9 bases fitting TRBD2. This CDR3 spans 14 amino acids. Germline V gene sequence: CDR1 ENHRY, CDR2 SYGVKD. V was pared by 4 bases and J by 4 bases, with 2 bases of the junction left unmatched. The CDR3 protein is CAISGTSEYNEQFF. The CDR3 DNA is TGTGCCATCAGTGGGACTAGCGAGTACAATGAGCAGTTCTTC.

This clonotype was detected only a few times. The chain carries TRBV5-6 and TRBJ2-1; D is uncertain. This CDR3 has 15 amino acids. Germline V gives CDR1 SGHDT, CDR2 YYEEEE. V dropped 2 bases and J dropped 0 bases, with 9 bases sitting between them. CDR3 sequence: CASSFGPGSYNEQFF. The CDR3 nucleotides read TGTGCCAGCAGCTTCGGCCCCGGCTCCTACAATGAGCAGTTCTTC. The full variable domain, completed using reference TRBV5-6 and TRBJ2-1, is DAGVTQSPTHLIKTRGQQVTLRCSPKSGHDTVSWYQQALGQGPQFIFQYYEEEERQRGNFPDRFSGHQFPNYSSELNVNALLLGDSALYLCASSFGPGSYNEQFFGPGTRLTVL.

The chain uses TRBV27 and TRBJ2-1; 13 bases fit TRBD2. Germline V CDR1 and CDR2: MNHEY, SMNVEV (reference sequence). The trim removed 0 bases at V and 10 bases at J, leaving 3 bases unmatched. There are 15 residues in the CDR3. CDR3 sequence reads: CASSLSTSGRKEQFF. CDR3 sequence (DNA): TGTGCCAGCAGTTTATCGACTAGCGGGAGGAAGGAGCAGTTCTTC.

The rearrangement uses TRBV14 and TRBJ2-7; 7 bases are shared with TRBD2. The CDR3 loop spans 14 amino acids. Germline values: CDR1 SGHDN, CDR2 FVKESK. The trim removed 4 bases at V and 2 bases at J, leaving 5 bases unmatched. CDR3 DNA sequence: TGTGCCAGCAGCCCGGGGCGGGGGACCTACGAGCAGTACTTC. It yields the protein CASSPGRGTYEQYF.

The rearrangement links TRBV10-3 to TRBJ2-3; tentative D call: TRBD1 (5 bases). Germline V gene lookup returns CDR1 ENHRY and CDR2 SYGVKD. The V gene lost 0 bases and the J gene lost 1 base, with 5 bases spanning the gap. The CDR3 runs 14 residues. CDR3 DNA: TGTGCCATCAGTGAGTCGACAGGCACAGATACGCAGTATTTT. This translates into CAISESTGTDTQYF.

This rearrangement joins TRBV7-2 to TRBJ2-3; D possibly corresponds to TRBD2 (6 bases). Trimming cost V 1 base and J 8 bases, with 10 bases left between them. CDR1 and CDR2 (germline): SGHTA, FQGNSA. The CDR3 spans 13 residues. The CDR3 region is CASSLGWRGTQYF. CDR3 nucleotides: TGTGCCAGCAGCTTAGGGTGGCGGGGTACGCAGTATTTT.

This clonotype was seen ten or more times. V gene TRBV6-2 or TRBV6-3 combines with J gene TRBJ2-2, with D possibly called TRBD1 or TRBD2 (6 bases each). This CDR3 comprises 17 residues. Germline V gene lookup returns CDR1 MNHEY and CDR2 SVGEGT. Trimming took 4 bases from V and 4 from J, leaving 19 bases between them. The CDR3 DNA is TGTGCCAGCAGTTGGCGGCGACGGGGGCTGGGCACCGGGGAGCTGTTTTTT. The encoded protein is CASSWRRRGLGTGELFF.

This clonotype has a handful of counts. The V call is TRBV28, the J call TRBJ2-2, with 7 bases lining up with TRBD1. The ends lost 8 bases at V and 1 base at J; junction bases unmatched: 1. Germline V lookup: CDR1 MDHEN, CDR2 SYDVKM. The CDR3 runs to 13 residues. CDR3 sequence: CASWTGNTGELFF. CDR3 DNA sequence: TGTGCCAGCTGGACAGGGAACACCGGGGAGCTGTTTTTT. The variable domain in full, completed from reference TRBV28 and TRBJ2-2, reads DVKVTQSSRYLVKRTGEKVFLECVQDMDHENMFWYRQDPGLGLRLIYFSYDVKMKEKGDIPEGYSVSREKKERFSLILESASTNQTSMYLCASWTGNTGELFFGEGSRLTVL.

In this sample, this clonotype turned up a few times. J is TRBJ2-7 and V is TRBV27; 12 nucleotides line up with TRBD2. Losses at the gene ends were 8 bases for V and 2 bases for J; bases not matched to a gene: 10. The CDR3 contains 16 residues. Germline values: CDR1 MNHEY, CDR2 SMNVEV (reference sequence). This chain's CDR3 is CASHGGRTSGAYEQYF. The DNA for the CDR3 is TGTGCCAGCCACGGGGGCCGGACTAGCGGGGCCTACGAGCAGTACTTC.

The V call is TRBV27, the J call TRBJ1-6, with TRBD1 identical over 8 bases. Germline values: CDR1 MNHEY, CDR2 SMNVEV (reference sequence). This CDR3 spans 18 amino acids. The trim removed 3 bases at V and 5 bases at J, leaving 12 bases unmatched. CDR3 residues: CASSFGYPGTGNNSPLHF. Written as DNA, the CDR3 is TGTGCCAGCAGTTTTGGCTACCCCGGGACAGGAAATAATTCACCCCTCCACTTT.

This clonotype was recorded a few times. The V and J genes are TRBV20-1 and TRBJ2-3; 9 bases match TRBD1. This CDR3 comprises 14 residues. Germline V CDR1 and CDR2: DFQATT, SNEGSKA (reference sequence). The V and J ends lost 5 bases and 3 bases, in that order; junction bases with no gene match: 6. The CDR3 region has the DNA TGCAGTGCTCAACAGGGGGCGAGGACAGATACGCAGTATTTT. Amino acid sequence: CSAQQGARTDTQYF.

This chain uses TRBV12-3 or TRBV12-4 with TRBJ2-1, with 8 bases lining up with TRBD2. This CDR3 has 14 amino acids. V lost 7 bases, J lost 3 bases, and 5 bases stayed unmatched. Here the CDR3 DNA reads TGTGCCAGCACAACGGGAGGGGACTACAATGAGCAGTTCTTC. This sequence encodes CASTTGGDYNEQFF.

This clonotype occurred a few times. V and J are TRBV12-3 or TRBV12-4 and TRBJ2-3; tentative D call: TRBD1 (6 bases). CDR3 size: 14 residues. The germline V and J ends were trimmed by 3 bases and 5 bases, with 12 bases remaining between them. The CDR3 reads CASSLRGGIDTQYF. As DNA, the CDR3 is TGTGCCAGCAGTTTGAGAGGGGGAATAGATACGCAGTATTTT.

This chain links TRBV6-5 with TRBJ2-3; a possible D gene is TRBD2 (6 bases). V was pared by 7 bases and J by 0 bases, with 14 bases between. The CDR3 is 15 residues long. Germline loops: CDR1 MNHEY, CDR2 SVGAGI. CDR3 DNA: TGTGCCAGCACCCGGGGGATTCATAGCACAGATACGCAGTATTTT. Translation: CASTRGIHSTDTQYF.

A few counts support this clonotype. This chain links TRBV7-9 with TRBJ1-2, with 7 bases that match TRBD1. V lost 1 base to trimming and J lost 6 bases; unmatched junction nucleotides: 5. Germline V gene lookup returns CDR1 SEHNR and CDR2 FQNEAQ (reference sequence). The CDR3 runs to 14 residues. The CDR3 DNA reads as TGTGCCAGCAGCTTAGAACAGGGGCGGAATGGCTACACCTTC. This gives the protein CASSLEQGRNGYTF. Combining the CDR3 with reference TRBV7-9 and TRBJ1-2 gives the whole variable domain DTGVSQNPRHKITKRGQNVTFRCDPISEHNRLYWYRQTLGQGPEFLTYFQNEAQLEKSRLLSDRFSAERPKGSFSTLEIQRTEQGDSAMYLCASSLEQGRNGYTFGSGTRLTVV.

This clonotype came up a few times. This chain connects TRBV28 to TRBJ2-6; no reliable D call. The CDR3 length is 14 residues. V lost 7 bases to trimming and J lost 4 bases, with 11 bases between them. The germline V gene has CDR1 MDHEN and CDR2 SYDVKM. The CDR3 reads CASTLLAGANVLTF. The DNA of the CDR3 is TGTGCCAGCACCCTCCTGGCCGGGGCCAACGTCCTGACTTTC.

This clonotype was recorded many times. The chain carries TRBV20-1 and TRBJ2-2; 7 bases are shared with TRBD2. The junction had 13 bases not matched to a gene; V was cut back by 2 bases and J by 7 bases. The V gene's germline CDR1 is DFQATT and CDR2 SNEGSKA (reference sequence). The CDR3 totals 16 residues. The CDR3 sequence: CSARPSGILGDGELFF. As DNA, the CDR3 is TGCAGTGCTAGACCCAGCGGGATCCTCGGGGACGGGGAGCTGTTTTTT.

This clonotype was seen only a few times. The CDR3 here is CASSTPERVENTEAFF. CDR3 coding DNA: TGCGCCAGCAGCACCCCCGAGAGGGTGGAGAACACTGAAGCTTTCTTT. J is TRBJ1-1 and V is TRBV5-1; unclear D gene. Germline CDR1 reads SGHRS; CDR2 reads YFSETQ. CDR3 length equals 16 residues. V was clipped by 4 bases and J by 1 base, with 17 bases between them.